These 7 T cell receptor beta chains were all obtained from the same sample, sequenced in a study of T cell responses to AZD1222 COVID-19 vaccine (TCRdb year 2021). The library relied on the immunoSEQ multiplex PCR assay. Not all clones reach the TCRdb copy of this immuneACCESS table, which keeps in-frame sequences only. Checked studies attribute under half of the gap to unresolved V genes and leave the rest unexplained. This sample gives approximately 100,000 clones in total; 80% to 95% of them show up just once. The ten largest clones take up 4.5% to 5.5% of the sample. The time point label corresponds to: baseline before first vaccination. The sequences come from peripheral blood, collected on day 0 of AZD1222 vaccination. Receptors originate from an adult in good health.

This clone was observed a few times. This chain uses TRBV14 with TRBJ2-7; D is possibly TRBD2 (5 bases). CDR1 and CDR2 (germline): SGHDN, FVKESK. This CDR3 has 15 amino acids. V was shortened by 2 bases and J by 1 base, with 12 bases between the two germline ends. The chain's CDR3 is CASSQFTTTSYEQYF. The DNA of the CDR3 is TGTGCCAGCAGCCAATTCACGACTACTTCCTACGAGCAGTACTTC.

This chain connects TRBV5-1 to TRBJ1-6, with a tentative D call TRBD1 (5 bases). The germline V and J ends were trimmed by 0 bases and 7 bases, with 5 bases remaining between them. Germline CDR1 reads SGHRS; CDR2 reads YFSETQ. This CDR3 is built from 13 residues. Here the CDR3 reads CASSLDRNSPLHF. The CDR3 DNA is TGCGCCAGCAGCTTGGACAGGAATTCACCCCTCCACTTT.

In DNA, the CDR3 is TGTGCCAGCAACCGGCAGGCAAATGGCTACACCTTC. This gives the protein CASNRQANGYTF. The rearrangement links TRBV6-5 to TRBJ1-2; D call uncertain. The length of the CDR3 is 12 residues. Germline V gene data show CDR1 as MNHEY and CDR2 as SVGAGI. Deletions cut 7 bases from V and 6 bases from J, with 12 bases between.

The rearrangement joins TRBV13 to TRBJ1-3; D is undetermined. With 4 bases removed from V and 0 bases from J, the gap between germline ends came to 10 bases. There are 15 residues in the CDR3. Germline lookup yields CDR1 PRHDT and CDR2 FYEKMQ (reference sequence). The CDR3 loop is CASSSRRISGNTIYF. The DNA for the CDR3 is TGTGCCAGCAGCTCGCGACGGATCTCTGGAAACACCATATATTTT.

V is TRBV29-1 and J is TRBJ2-5; 7 nucleotides align to TRBD1. Germline V gives CDR1 SQVTM, CDR2 ANQGSEA. Unmatched junction bases numbered 13, after V lost 7 bases and J lost 5 bases. The CDR3 runs to 14 residues. This CDR3 reads CSAFRQGRRETQYF. DNA for the CDR3: TGCAGCGCTTTCCGACAGGGAAGGAGGGAGACCCAGTACTTC.

V and J are TRBV6-5 and TRBJ1-2; TRBD1 might be the D (5 bases). V was shortened by 0 bases and J by 3 bases, with 8 bases between the two germline ends. Per the germline V gene, CDR1 is MNHEY and CDR2 is SVGAGI. CDR3 length: 14 amino acids. CDR3 sequence (DNA): TGTGCCAGCAGTTACTCGAGGGGATACTATGGCTACACCTTC. Translated: CASSYSRGYYGYTF.

This clone was picked up one time. The V gene is TRBV2, the J gene TRBJ2-1; 10 bases match TRBD2. Germline-derived CDR1 and CDR2 are SNHLY and FYNNEI. CDR3 length: 15 residues. The V gene end was trimmed by 6 bases and the J gene end by 4 bases; junction bases not matched to a gene: 6. The DNA of the CDR3 is TGTGCCAGCAGCGTAACTAGCGGGGCTTACAATGAGCAGTTCTTC. Its protein is CASSVTSGAYNEQFF.